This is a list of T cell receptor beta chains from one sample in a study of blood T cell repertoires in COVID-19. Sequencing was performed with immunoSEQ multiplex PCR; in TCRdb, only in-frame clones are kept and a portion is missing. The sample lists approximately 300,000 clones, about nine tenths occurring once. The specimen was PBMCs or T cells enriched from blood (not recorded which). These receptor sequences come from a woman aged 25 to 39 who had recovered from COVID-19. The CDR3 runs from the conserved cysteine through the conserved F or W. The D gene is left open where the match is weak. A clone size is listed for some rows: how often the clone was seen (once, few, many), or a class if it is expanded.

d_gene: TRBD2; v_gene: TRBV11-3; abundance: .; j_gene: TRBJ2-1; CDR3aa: CASSPGGKRGLGEQFF; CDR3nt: TGTGCCAGCAGCCCTGGTGGAAAGCGGGGGTTGGGTGAGCAGTTCTTC
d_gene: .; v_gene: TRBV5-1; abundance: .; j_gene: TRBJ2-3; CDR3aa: CASSLGGVPADTQYF; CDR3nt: TGCGCCAGCAGCTTGGGGGGGGTCCCCGCAGATACGCAGTATTTT
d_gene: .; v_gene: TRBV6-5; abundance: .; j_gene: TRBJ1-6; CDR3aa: CASTPSAQHDSPLHF; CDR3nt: TGTGCCAGCACACCGAGCGCCCAGCACGATTCACCCCTCCACTTT
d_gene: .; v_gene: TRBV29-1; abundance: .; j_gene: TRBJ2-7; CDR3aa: CSVEVLGDTYEQYF; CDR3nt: TGCAGCGTTGAGGTATTGGGGGACACCTACGAGCAGTACTTC
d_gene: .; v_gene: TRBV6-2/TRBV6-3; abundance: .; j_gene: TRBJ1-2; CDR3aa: CASSRTYAGTILNYGYTF; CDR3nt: TGTGCCAGCAGCCGCACCTACGCCGGGACAATCCTTAACTATGGCTACACCTTC
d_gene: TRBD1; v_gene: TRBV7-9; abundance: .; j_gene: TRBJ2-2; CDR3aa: CASSFYRGDGELFF; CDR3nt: TGTGCCAGCAGCTTTTACAGGGGGGACGGGGAGCTGTTTTTT
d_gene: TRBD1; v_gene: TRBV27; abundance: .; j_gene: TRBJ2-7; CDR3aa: CASSLLGDRGPISYEQYF; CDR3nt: TGTGCCAGCAGTTTATTGGGGGACAGGGGGCCCATCTCCTACGAGCAGTACTTC
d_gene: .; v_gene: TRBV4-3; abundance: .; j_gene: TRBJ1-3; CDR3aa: CASSHRLSSGNTIYF; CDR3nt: TGCGCCAGCAGCCACCGATTGAGCTCTGGAAACACCATATATTTT
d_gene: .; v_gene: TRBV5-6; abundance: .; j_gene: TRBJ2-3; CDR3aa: CASSVGWWRGTDTQYF; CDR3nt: TGTGCCAGCAGCGTAGGGTGGTGGCGGGGCACAGATACGCAGTATTTT
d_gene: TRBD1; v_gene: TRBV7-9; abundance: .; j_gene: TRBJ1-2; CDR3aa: CASRPNGEGANYGYTF; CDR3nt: TGTGCCAGCAGGCCGAACGGCGAGGGGGCAAACTATGGCTACACCTTC
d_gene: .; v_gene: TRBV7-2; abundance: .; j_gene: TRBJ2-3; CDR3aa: CASSSSRSAQYF; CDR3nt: TGTGCCAGCAGCTCGTCTAGATCGGCGCAGTATTTT
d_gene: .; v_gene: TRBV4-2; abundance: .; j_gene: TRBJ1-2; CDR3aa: CASSQATGGGYTF; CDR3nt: TGTGCCAGCAGCCAAGCTACAGGTGGTGGCTACACCTTC
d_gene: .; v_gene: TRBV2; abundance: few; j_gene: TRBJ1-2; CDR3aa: CASSGTANYGYTF; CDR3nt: TGTGCCAGCAGTGGGACAGCTAACTATGGCTACACCTTC
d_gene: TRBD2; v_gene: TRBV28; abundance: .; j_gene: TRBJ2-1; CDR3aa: CASSYPFRGGLSGRYDNEQFF; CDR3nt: TGTGCCAGCAGTTACCCCTTCCGTGGGGGGCTGAGCGGGAGGTATGACAATGAGCAGTTCTTC
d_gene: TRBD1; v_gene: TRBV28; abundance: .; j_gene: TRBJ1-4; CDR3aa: CASSFLDRGSDSNEKLFF; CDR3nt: TGTGCCAGCAGTTTCTTGGACAGGGGTTCTGACTCCAATGAAAAACTGTTTTTT
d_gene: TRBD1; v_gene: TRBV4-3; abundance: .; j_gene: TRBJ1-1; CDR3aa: CASSPHHPGTGAAEAFF; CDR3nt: TGCGCCAGCAGCCCCCATCACCCCGGGACAGGGGCGGCTGAAGCTTTCTTT
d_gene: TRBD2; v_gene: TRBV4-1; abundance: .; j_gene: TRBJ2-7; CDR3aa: CASSRSGTSGAYEQYF; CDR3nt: TGCGCCAGCAGCCGGTCCGGGACTAGCGGAGCCTACGAGCAGTACTTC
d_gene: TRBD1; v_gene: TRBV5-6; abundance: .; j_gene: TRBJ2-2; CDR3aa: CASSFLGTGDTGELFF; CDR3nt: TGTGCCAGCAGCTTCCTGGGGACAGGGGACACCGGGGAGCTGTTTTTT
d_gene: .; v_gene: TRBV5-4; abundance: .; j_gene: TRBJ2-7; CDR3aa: CASSSRFHYEQYF; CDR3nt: TGTGCCAGCAGCTCCCGGTTTCACTACGAGCAGTACTTC
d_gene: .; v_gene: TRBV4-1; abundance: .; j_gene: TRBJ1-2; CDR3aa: CASSRSLGYYGYTF; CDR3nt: TGCGCCAGCAGCCGGTCGTTGGGCTACTATGGCTACACCTTC
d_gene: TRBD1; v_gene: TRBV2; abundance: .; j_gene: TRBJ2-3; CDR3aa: CASSREGARTDTQYF; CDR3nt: TGTGCCAGCAGCCGTGAGGGGGCACGCACAGATACGCAGTATTTT
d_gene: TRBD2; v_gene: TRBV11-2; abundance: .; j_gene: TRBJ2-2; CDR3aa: CASSLTGGPKTGELFF; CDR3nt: TGTGCCAGCAGCTTAACGGGAGGGCCGAAGACCGGGGAGCTGTTTTTT
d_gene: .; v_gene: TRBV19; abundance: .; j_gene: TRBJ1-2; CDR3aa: CASRFQREKDGYTF; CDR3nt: TGTGCCAGTCGCTTCCAGCGGGAAAAAGATGGCTACACCTTC
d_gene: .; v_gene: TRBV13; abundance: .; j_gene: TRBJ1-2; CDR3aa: CASSFGGTDVGYTF; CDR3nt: TGTGCCAGCAGCTTTGGAGGGACCGATGTGGGCTACACCTTC
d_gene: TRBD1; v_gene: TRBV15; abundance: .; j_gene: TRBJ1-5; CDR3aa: CATSRTITGTGLPQGSQHF; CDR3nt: TGTGCCACCAGCAGAACTATAACCGGGACAGGGCTCCCTCAGGGGTCCCAGCATTTT
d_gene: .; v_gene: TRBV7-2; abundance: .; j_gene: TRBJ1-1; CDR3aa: CASSFAENTEAFF; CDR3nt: TGTGCCAGCAGCTTTGCGGAAAACACTGAAGCTTTCTTT
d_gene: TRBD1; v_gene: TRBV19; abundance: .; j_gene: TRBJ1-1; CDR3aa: CASSTLHRGANTEAFF; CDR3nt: TGTGCCAGTAGTACCCTGCACAGGGGCGCGAACACTGAAGCTTTCTTT
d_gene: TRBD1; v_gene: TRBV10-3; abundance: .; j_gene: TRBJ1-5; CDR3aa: CAISPDRADNQPQHF; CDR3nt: TGTGCCATCAGCCCGGACAGGGCGGACAATCAGCCCCAGCATTTT
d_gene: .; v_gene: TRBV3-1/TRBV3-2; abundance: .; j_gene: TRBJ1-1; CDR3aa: CASSQARTEAFF; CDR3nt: TGTGCCAGCAGCCAAGCTAGGACTGAAGCTTTCTTT
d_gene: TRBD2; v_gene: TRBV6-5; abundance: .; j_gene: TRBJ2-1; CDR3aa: CASRKLAGGRNEQFF; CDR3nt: TGTGCCAGCAGAAAACTAGCGGGAGGGCGGAATGAGCAGTTCTTC
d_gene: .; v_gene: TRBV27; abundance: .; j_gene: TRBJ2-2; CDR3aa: CASRRASDTANTGELFF; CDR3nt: TGTGCCAGCAGAAGAGCTAGCGACACCGCGAACACCGGGGAGCTGTTTTTT
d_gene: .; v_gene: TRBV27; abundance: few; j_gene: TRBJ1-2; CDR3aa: CASSLVSWGVGDYGYTF; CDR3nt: TGTGCCAGCAGTTTAGTGTCCTGGGGGGTAGGTGACTATGGCTACACCTTC
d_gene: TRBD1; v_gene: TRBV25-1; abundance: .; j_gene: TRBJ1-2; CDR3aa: CASSVTGVGAYGYTF; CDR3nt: TGTGCCAGCAGTGTCACAGGGGTCGGGGCCTATGGCTACACCTTC
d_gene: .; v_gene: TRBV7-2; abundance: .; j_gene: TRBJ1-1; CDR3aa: CASSSGQRTEAFF; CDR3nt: TGTGCCAGCAGTTCAGGACAGCGCACTGAAGCTTTCTTT
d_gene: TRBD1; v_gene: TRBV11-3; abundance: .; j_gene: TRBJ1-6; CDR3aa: CASSQITPGQPWLICF; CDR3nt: TGTGCCAGCAGCCAAATCACCCCGGGACAGCCCTGGCTGATATGCTTT
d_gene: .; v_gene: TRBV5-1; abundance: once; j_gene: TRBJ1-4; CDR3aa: CASSLRQLGATNEKLFF; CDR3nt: TGCGCCAGCAGCTTGAGGCAGCTAGGAGCAACTAATGAAAAACTGTTTTTT
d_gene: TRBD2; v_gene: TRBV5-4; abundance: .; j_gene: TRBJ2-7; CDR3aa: CASSFPSSGLTFYEQYF; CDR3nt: TGTGCCAGCAGCTTTCCATCTAGCGGGCTAACATTCTACGAGCAGTACTTC
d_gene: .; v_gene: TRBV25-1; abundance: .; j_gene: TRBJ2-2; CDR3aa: CASSHSPWNTGELFF; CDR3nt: TGTGCCAGCAGCCACTCCCCGTGGAACACCGGGGAGCTGTTTTTT
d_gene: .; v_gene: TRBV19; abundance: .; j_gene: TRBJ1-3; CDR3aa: CASTSGASLRNTIYF; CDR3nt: TGTGCCAGTACGTCAGGGGCCTCTTTGAGAAACACCATATATTTT
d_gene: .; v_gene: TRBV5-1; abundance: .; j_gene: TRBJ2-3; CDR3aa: CASSLGTGYSTDTQYF; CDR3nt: TGCGCCAGCAGCTTGGGAACGGGATACAGCACAGATACGCAGTATTTT
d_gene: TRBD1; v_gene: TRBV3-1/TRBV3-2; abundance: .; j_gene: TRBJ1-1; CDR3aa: CASSHGQVITEAFF; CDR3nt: TGTGCCAGCAGCCACGGACAGGTTATCACTGAAGCTTTCTTT
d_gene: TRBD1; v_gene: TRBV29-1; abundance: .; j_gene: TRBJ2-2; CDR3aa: CSVEDRGEGTGELFF; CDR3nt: TGCAGCGTTGAGGACAGGGGAGAGGGCACCGGGGAGCTGTTTTTT
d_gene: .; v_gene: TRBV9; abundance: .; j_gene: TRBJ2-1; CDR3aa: CPSSGGGQGGNEQFF; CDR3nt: TGTCCCAGCAGCGGAGGGGGGCAGGGGGGCAATGAGCAGTTCTTC
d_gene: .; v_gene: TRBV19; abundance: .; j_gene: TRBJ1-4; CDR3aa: CASSTLQEKLFF; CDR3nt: TGTGCCAGTAGTACTTTGCAGGAAAAACTGTTTTTT
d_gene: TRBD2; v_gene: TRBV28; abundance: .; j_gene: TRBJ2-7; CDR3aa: CASSSPGGGYVEQYF; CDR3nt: TGTGCCAGCAGTTCCCCGGGGGGGGGATACGTCGAGCAGTACTTC